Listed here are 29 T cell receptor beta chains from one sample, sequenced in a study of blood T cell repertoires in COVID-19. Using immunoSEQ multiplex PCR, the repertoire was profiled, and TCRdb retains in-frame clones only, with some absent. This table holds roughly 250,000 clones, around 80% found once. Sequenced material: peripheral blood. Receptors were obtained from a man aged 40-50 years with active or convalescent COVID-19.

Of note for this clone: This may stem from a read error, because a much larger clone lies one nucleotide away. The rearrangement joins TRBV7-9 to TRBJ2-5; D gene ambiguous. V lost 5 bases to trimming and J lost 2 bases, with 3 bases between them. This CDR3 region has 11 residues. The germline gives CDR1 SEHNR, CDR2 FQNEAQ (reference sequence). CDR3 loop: CASSIQETQYF. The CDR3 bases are TGTGCCAGCAGCATACAAGAGACCCAGTACTTC.

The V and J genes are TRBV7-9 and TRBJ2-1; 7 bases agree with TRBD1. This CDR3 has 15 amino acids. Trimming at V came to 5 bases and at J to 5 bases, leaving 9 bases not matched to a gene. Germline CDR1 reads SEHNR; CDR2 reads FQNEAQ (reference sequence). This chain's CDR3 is CASSGIRDRNNEQFF. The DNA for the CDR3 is TGTGCCAGCAGCGGAATCCGGGACAGAAACAATGAGCAGTTCTTC.

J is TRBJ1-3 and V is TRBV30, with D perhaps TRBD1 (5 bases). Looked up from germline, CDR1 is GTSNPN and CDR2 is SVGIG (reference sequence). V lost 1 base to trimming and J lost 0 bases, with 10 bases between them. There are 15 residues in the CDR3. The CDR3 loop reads CAWSAGAGSGNTIYF. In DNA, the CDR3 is TGTGCCTGGAGTGCTGGGGCAGGCTCTGGAAACACCATATATTTT. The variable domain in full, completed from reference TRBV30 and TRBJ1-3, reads SQTIHQWPATLVQPVGSPLSLECTVEGTSNPNLYWYRQAAGRGLQLLFYSVGIGQISSEVPQNLSASRPQDRQFILSSKKLLLSDSGFYLCAWSAGAGSGNTIYFGEGSWLTVV.

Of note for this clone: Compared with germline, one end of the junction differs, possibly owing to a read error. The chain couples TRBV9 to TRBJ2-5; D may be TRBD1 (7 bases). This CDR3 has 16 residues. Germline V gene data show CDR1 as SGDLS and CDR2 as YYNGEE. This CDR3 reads CASTVGGGDPQETQYF. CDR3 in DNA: TGTGCCAGCACCGTAGGGGGCGGGGACCCACAAGAGACCCAGTACTTC.

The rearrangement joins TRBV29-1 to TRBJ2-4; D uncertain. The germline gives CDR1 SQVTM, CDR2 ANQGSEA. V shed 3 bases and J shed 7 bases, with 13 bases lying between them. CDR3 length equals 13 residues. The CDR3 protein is CSVELSGTNIQYF. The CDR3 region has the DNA TGCAGCGTTGAGTTATCAGGAACGAACATTCAGTACTTC.

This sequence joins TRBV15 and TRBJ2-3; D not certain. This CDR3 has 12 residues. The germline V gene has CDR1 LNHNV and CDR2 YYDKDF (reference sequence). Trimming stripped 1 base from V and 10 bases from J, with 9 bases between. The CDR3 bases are TGTGCCACCAGCAGAGGGGTAGCAGCGCAGTATTTT. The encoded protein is CATSRGVAAQYF.

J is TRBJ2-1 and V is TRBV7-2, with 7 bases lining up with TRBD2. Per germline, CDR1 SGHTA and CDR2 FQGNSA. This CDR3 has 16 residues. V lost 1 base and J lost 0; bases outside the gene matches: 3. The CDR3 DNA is TGTGCCAGCAGCTTAGGGCGCGGGAGCTCCTACAATGAGCAGTTCTTC. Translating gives CASSLGRGSSYNEQFF.

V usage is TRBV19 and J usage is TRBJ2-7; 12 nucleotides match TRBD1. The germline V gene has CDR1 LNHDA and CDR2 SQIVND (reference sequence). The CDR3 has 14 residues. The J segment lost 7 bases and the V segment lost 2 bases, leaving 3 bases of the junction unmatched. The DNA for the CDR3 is TGTGCCAGTAGTATACGGGACAGGGGGCTTGAGCAGTACTTC. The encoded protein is CASSIRDRGLEQYF.

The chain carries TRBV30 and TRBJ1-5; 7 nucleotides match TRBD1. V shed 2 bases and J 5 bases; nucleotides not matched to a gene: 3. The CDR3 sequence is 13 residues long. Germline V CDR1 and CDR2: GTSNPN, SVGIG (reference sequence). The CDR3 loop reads CAWSLGTDQPQHF. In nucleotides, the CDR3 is TGTGCCTGGAGTCTAGGGACAGATCAGCCCCAGCATTTT.

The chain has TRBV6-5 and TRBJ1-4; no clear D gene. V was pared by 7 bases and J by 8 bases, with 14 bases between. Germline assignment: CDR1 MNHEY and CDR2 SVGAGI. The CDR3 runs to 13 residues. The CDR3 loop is CASKEGPGEKLFF. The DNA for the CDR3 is TGTGCCAGCAAAGAGGGCCCGGGCGAAAAACTGTTTTTT.

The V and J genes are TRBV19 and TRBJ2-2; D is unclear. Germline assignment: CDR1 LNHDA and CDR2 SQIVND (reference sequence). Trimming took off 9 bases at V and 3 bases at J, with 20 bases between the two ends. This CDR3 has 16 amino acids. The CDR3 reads CASRPRHWLDTGELFF. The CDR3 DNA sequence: TGTGCCAGCCGCCCCCGCCACTGGTTGGACACCGGGGAGCTGTTTTTT.

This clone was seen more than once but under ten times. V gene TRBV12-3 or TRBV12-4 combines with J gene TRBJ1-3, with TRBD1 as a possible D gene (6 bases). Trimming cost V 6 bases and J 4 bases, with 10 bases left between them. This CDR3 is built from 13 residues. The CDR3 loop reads CASSRGQGNTIYF. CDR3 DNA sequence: TGTGCCAGCAGCCGAGGACAGGGAAACACCATATATTTT.

CDR3 sequence (DNA): TGCGCCAGCAGCAGCACTGGACTAGGCCTCACAGATACGCAGTATTTT. Amino acid sequence: CASSSTGLGLTDTQYF. The chain is built from TRBV5-1 and TRBJ2-3, with 7 bases lining up with TRBD2. Looked up from germline, CDR1 is SGHRS and CDR2 is YFSETQ. The CDR3 extends over 16 amino acids. The V and J ends lost 4 bases and 2 bases, in that order; junction bases with no gene match: 10. Based on the CDR3 plus reference TRBV5-1 and TRBJ2-3, the full variable domain is KAGVTQTPRYLIKTRGQQVTLSCSPISGHRSVSWYQQTPGQGLQFLFEYFSETQRNKGNFPGRFSGRQFSNSRSEMNVSTLELGDSALYLCASSSTGLGLTDTQYFGPGTRLTVL.

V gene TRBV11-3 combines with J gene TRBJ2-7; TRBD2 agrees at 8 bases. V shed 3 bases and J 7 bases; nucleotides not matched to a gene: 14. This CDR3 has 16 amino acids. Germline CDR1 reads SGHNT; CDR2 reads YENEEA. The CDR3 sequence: CASSFLSSGGAGEQYF. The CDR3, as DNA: TGTGCCAGCAGCTTCTTAAGCTCGGGAGGGGCCGGGGAGCAGTACTTC.

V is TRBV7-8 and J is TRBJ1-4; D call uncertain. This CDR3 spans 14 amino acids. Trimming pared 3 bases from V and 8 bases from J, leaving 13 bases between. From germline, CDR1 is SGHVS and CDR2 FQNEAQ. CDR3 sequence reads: CASSFGAAGEKLFF. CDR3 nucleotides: TGTGCCAGCAGCTTTGGAGCCGCCGGGGAAAAACTGTTTTTT.

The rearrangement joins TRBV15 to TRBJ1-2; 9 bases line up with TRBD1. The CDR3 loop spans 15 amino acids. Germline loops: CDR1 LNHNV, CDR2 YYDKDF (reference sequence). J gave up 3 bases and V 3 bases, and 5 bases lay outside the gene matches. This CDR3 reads CATSSPGQGHYGYTF. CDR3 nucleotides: TGTGCCACCAGCAGCCCAGGACAGGGGCACTATGGCTACACCTTC.

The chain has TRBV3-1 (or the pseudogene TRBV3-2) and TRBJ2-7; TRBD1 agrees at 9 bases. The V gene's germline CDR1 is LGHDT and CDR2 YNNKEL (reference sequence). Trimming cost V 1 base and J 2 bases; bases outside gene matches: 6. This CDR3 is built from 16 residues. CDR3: CASSQAPGQGTYEQYF. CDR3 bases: TGTGCCAGCAGCCAAGCTCCGGGACAGGGAACCTACGAGCAGTACTTC.

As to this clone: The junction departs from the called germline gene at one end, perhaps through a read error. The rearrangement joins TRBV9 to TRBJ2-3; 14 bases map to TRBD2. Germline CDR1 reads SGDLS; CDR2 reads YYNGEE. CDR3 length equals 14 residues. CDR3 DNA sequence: TGTGCCAGCAGCCCTGGGACTAGCGGGGGCCGTCTCCATTTT. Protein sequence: CASSPGTSGGRLHF. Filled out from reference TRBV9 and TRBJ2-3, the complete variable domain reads DSGVTQTPKHLITATGQRVTLRCSPRSGDLSVYWYQQSLDQGLQFLIQYYNGEERAKGNILERFSAQQFPDLHSELNLSSLELGDSALYFCASSPGTSGGRLHFGPGTRLTVL.

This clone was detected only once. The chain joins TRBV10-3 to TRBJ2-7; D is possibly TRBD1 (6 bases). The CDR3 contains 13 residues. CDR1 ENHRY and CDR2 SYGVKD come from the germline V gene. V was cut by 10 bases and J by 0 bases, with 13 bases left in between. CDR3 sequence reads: CATTTGDSYEQYF. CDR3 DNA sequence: TGTGCCACGACGACAGGAGACTCCTACGAGCAGTACTTC.

The CDR3 bases are TGTGCCAGCAGCCAAGCCCCCGGGATGATCAACTATGGCTACACCTTC. Translation gives CASSQAPGMINYGYTF. This rearrangement joins TRBV3-1 (or the pseudogene TRBV3-2) to TRBJ1-2, with D unresolved. This CDR3 spans 16 amino acids. CDR1 is LGHDT and CDR2 is YNNKEL in the germline V gene (reference sequence). V dropped 1 base and J dropped 2 bases, with 14 bases sitting between them.

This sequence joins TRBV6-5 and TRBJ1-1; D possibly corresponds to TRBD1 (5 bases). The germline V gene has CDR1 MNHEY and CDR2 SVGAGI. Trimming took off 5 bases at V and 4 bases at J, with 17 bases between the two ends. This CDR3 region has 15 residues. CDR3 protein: CASSPRGVIFTEAFF. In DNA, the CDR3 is TGTGCCAGCAGTCCACGGGGGGTGATATTCACTGAAGCTTTCTTT.

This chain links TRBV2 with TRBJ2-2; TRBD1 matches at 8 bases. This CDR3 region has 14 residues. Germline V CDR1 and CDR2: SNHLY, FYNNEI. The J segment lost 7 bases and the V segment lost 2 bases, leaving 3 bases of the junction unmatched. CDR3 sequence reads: CASSEQGAIGELFF. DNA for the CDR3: TGTGCCAGCAGTGAACAGGGGGCGATCGGGGAGCTGTTTTTT.

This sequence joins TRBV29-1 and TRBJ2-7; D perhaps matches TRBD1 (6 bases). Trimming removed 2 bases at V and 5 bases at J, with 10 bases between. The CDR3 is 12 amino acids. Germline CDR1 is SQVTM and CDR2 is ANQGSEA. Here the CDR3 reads CSVETQGNEQYF. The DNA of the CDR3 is TGCAGCGTTGAAACCCAGGGGAACGAGCAGTACTTC.

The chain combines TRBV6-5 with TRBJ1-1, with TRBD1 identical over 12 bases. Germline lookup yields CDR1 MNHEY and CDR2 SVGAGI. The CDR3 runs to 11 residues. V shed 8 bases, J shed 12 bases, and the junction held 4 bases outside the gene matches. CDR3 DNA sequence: TGTGCCAGCTGGGACAGGGGGCAAACTTTCTTT. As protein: CASWDRGQTFF.

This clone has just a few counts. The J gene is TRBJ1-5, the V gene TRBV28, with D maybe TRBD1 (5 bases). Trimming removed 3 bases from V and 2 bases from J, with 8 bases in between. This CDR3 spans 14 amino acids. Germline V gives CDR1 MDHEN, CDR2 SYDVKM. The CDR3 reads CASSLGGGNQPQHF. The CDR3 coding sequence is TGTGCCAGCAGTTTGGGGGGAGGCAATCAGCCCCAGCATTTT.

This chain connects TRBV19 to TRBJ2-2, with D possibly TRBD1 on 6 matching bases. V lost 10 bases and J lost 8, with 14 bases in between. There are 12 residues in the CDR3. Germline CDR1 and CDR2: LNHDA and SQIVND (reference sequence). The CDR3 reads CATRSGAGELFF. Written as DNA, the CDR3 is TGTGCCACGAGATCAGGGGCAGGGGAGCTGTTTTTT.

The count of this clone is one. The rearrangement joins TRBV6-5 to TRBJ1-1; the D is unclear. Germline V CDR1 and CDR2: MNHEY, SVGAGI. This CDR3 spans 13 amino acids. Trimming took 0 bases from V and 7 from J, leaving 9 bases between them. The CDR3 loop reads CASSYSQAGEAFF. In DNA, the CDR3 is TGTGCCAGCAGTTACTCGCAGGCTGGTGAAGCTTTCTTT.

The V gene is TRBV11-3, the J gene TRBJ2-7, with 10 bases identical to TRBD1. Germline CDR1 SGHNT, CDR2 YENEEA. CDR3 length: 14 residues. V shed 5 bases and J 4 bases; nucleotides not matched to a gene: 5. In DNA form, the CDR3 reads TGTGCCAGCAGCGAGAGGGACAGGGGTTACGAGCAGTACTTC. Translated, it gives CASSERDRGYEQYF. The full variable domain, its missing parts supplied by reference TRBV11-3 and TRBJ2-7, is EAGVVQSPRYKIIEKKQPVAFWCNPISGHNTLYWYLQNLGQGPELLIRYENEEAVDDSQLPKDRFSAERLKGVDSTLKIQPAELGDSAVYLCASSERDRGYEQYFGPGTRLTVT.

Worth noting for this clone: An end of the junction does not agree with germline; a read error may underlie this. Here the CDR3 reads CVSSWSGLGEQYF. The CDR3 nucleotides read TGTGTCAGCAGCTGGTCAGGGTTAGGCGAGCAGTACTTC. This chain uses TRBV9 with TRBJ2-7, with TRBD1 as a possible D gene (5 bases). Germline CDR1 and CDR2: SGDLS and YYNGEE. The CDR3 has 13 amino acids.